The 32 T cell receptor beta chains below come from one sample, sequenced in a study of cytomegalovirus exposure and HLA in healthy donors. The PCR employed 60 Vbeta primers together with 13 Jbeta primers. Method: immunoSEQ multiplex PCR; TCRdb's copy keeps in-frame clones and lacks some. The sample carries around 50,000 clones, around 80% recorded once. Sequenced input: PBMCs. These receptors came from a man aged 30 to 39 in good health and CMV-seropositive.

In its sample, this clone was seen once. Here the CDR3 DNA reads TGTGCCAGCAGTTTCCCCCTAGCGGGGGGGCCGGGGTACAATGAGCAGTTCTTC. The encoded protein is CASSFPLAGGPGYNEQFF. This chain connects TRBV28 to TRBJ2-1, with 12 nucleotides matching TRBD2. The CDR3 has 18 residues. The V and J ends lost 3 bases and 4 bases, in that order; junction bases with no gene match: 10. Germline V gene lookup returns CDR1 MDHEN and CDR2 SYDVKM.

The gene calls are TRBV19 and TRBJ1-6; a possible D gene is TRBD1 (6 bases). V was shortened by 4 bases and J by 4 bases, with 11 bases between the two germline ends. Germline V gives CDR1 LNHDA, CDR2 SQIVND (reference sequence). This CDR3 contains 15 residues. DNA of the CDR3: TGTGCCAGTAGTACCGGGACATCTTATAATTCACCCCTCCACTTT. Its protein is CASSTGTSYNSPLHF.

V and J are TRBV6-5 and TRBJ2-7; D may be TRBD2 (5 bases). Germline V lookup: CDR1 MNHEY, CDR2 SVGAGI. The CDR3 has 15 residues. V dropped 2 bases and J dropped 3 bases, with 14 bases sitting between them. The CDR3 reads CASSYDVAGFYEQYF. The CDR3 bases are TGTGCCAGCAGTTACGACGTGGCGGGTTTCTACGAGCAGTACTTC.

V gene TRBV5-1 combines with J gene TRBJ2-3; TRBD2 matches at 14 bases. Germline V gene data show CDR1 as SGHRS and CDR2 as YFSETQ. The CDR3 is 13 amino acids. The trim removed 4 bases at V and 11 bases at J, leaving 3 bases unmatched. The CDR3 protein is CASSTTSGGVQYF. The CDR3 nucleotides are TGCGCCAGCAGCACGACTAGCGGGGGGGTGCAGTATTTT.

The chain employs TRBV5-1 and TRBJ1-6; D unclear. The CDR3 has 16 amino acids. Germline V gives CDR1 SGHRS, CDR2 YFSETQ. Deletions cut 6 bases from V and 2 bases from J, with 15 bases between. The DNA of the CDR3 is TGCGCCAGCAACACTGCACCGGGTGCCTATAATTCACCCCTCCACTTT. It is translated as CASNTAPGAYNSPLHF. Full variable domain (outside the CDR3, taken from reference TRBV5-1 and TRBJ1-6): KAGVTQTPRYLIKTRGQQVTLSCSPISGHRSVSWYQQTPGQGLQFLFEYFSETQRNKGNFPGRFSGRQFSNSRSEMNVSTLELGDSALYLCASNTAPGAYNSPLHFGNGTRLTVT.

The gene calls are TRBV14 and TRBJ2-5; no definite D call. This CDR3 spans 12 amino acids. Trimming took 2 bases from V and 3 from J, leaving 4 bases between them. Germline CDR1 and CDR2: SGHDN and FVKESK. The CDR3 here is CASSQNKETQYF. DNA of the CDR3: TGTGCCAGCAGCCAAAATAAAGAGACCCAGTACTTC.

The chain has TRBV5-1 and TRBJ2-3; D is uncertain. Trimming left V 3 bases short and J 1 base short, with 3 bases between. This CDR3 contains 12 residues. In germline, CDR1 is SGHRS, CDR2 YFSETQ. CDR3 amino acids: CASSSGTDTQYF. The DNA of the CDR3 is TGCGCCAGCAGCTCTGGCACAGATACGCAGTATTTT. Together with reference TRBV5-1 and TRBJ2-3, the CDR3 gives the full variable domain: KAGVTQTPRYLIKTRGQQVTLSCSPISGHRSVSWYQQTPGQGLQFLFEYFSETQRNKGNFPGRFSGRQFSNSRSEMNVSTLELGDSALYLCASSSGTDTQYFGPGTRLTVL.

The rearrangement uses TRBV7-3 and TRBJ2-1; TRBD1 matches 8 bases. The CDR3 loop spans 15 amino acids. V lost 5 bases and J lost 1; bases outside the gene matches: 4. Germline values: CDR1 SGHTA, CDR2 FQGTGA. The CDR3 loop is CASSRNRGSYNEQFF. DNA of the CDR3: TGTGCCAGCAGCCGCAACAGGGGGTCCTACAATGAGCAGTTCTTC.

This chain links TRBV10-3 with TRBJ1-2, with D uncertain. V lost 3 bases and J 2 bases, leaving 7 bases between the germline ends. The CDR3 length is 13 residues. Looked up from germline, CDR1 is ENHRY and CDR2 is SYGVKD. CDR3 sequence: CAISEARNYGYTF. Written as DNA, the CDR3 is TGTGCCATCAGTGAAGCCAGGAACTATGGCTACACCTTC.

The chain links TRBV13 to TRBJ2-7; D is possibly TRBD2 (6 bases). Trimming removed 5 bases at V and 2 bases at J, with 22 bases between. The CDR3 extends over 17 amino acids. Germline V gene sequence: CDR1 PRHDT, CDR2 FYEKMQ (reference sequence). The CDR3 protein is CASSVRLDRLRTYEQYF. CDR3 DNA sequence: TGTGCCAGCAGCGTAAGACTAGACAGACTTAGGACCTACGAGCAGTACTTC.

The chain couples TRBV7-3 to TRBJ2-1, with 9 bases matching TRBD1. The CDR3 extends over 13 amino acids. Germline V lookup: CDR1 SGHTA, CDR2 FQGTGA. V lost 5 bases, J lost 7 bases, and 3 bases stayed unmatched. The CDR3 spells CASSDDRGNEQFF. The CDR3 nucleotides are TGTGCCAGCAGCGACGACAGGGGGAATGAGCAGTTCTTC.

This chain uses TRBV28 with TRBJ1-5; unclear D gene. Germline V CDR1 and CDR2: MDHEN, SYDVKM. V was clipped by 6 bases and J by 6 bases, with 24 bases between them. The CDR3 covers 17 residues. DNA of the CDR3: TGTGCCAGCAGCCCCTATACCCGGGTCCCGTGGAGTCAGCCCCAGCATTTT. It specifies CASSPYTRVPWSQPQHF.

J is TRBJ2-1 and V is TRBV6-6; D is possibly TRBD1 (5 bases). The V gene lost 5 bases and the J gene lost 10 bases, with 21 bases spanning the gap. CDR3 size: 15 residues. Germline assignment: CDR1 MNHNY and CDR2 SVGAGI (reference sequence). This chain's CDR3 is CASSPNLITGREQFF. The CDR3 DNA reads TGTGCCAGCAGTCCGAACTTAATTACAGGCAGAGAGCAGTTCTTC.

V gene TRBV7-9 combines with J gene TRBJ2-7; a weak D match, TRBD2 (5 bases). V shed 3 bases and J shed 6 bases, with 18 bases lying between them. Germline V gene sequence: CDR1 SEHNR, CDR2 FQNEAQ (reference sequence). CDR3 length: 15 residues. The CDR3 sequence: CASSFMGFDRGEQYF. Here the CDR3 DNA reads TGTGCCAGCAGCTTTATGGGTTTTGATCGGGGCGAGCAGTACTTC.

The chain uses TRBV6-5 and TRBJ1-4; 7 bases are shared with TRBD1. CDR3 length: 14 amino acids. Germline V CDR1 and CDR2: MNHEY, SVGAGI. With V trimmed by 6 bases and J by 8 bases, 9 bases remained unmatched. CDR3 in amino acids: CASSPRPRGEKLFF. CDR3 DNA: TGTGCCAGCAGCCCTCGTCCCAGGGGGGAAAAACTGTTTTTT.

The chain uses TRBV19 and TRBJ2-5; 7 bases agree with TRBD1. Germline V gene sequence: CDR1 LNHDA, CDR2 SQIVND (reference sequence). The CDR3 is 15 amino acids. After removal of 0 bases from V and 3 bases from J, the junction contained 4 bases not matched to a gene. The CDR3 spells CASSIDRDSKETQYF. The CDR3 DNA is TGTGCCAGTAGTATAGACCGGGACAGCAAAGAGACCCAGTACTTC.

The chain recombines TRBV6-5 with TRBJ2-1, with D possibly TRBD2 on 5 matching bases. Per germline, CDR1 MNHEY and CDR2 SVGAGI. The CDR3 loop spans 14 amino acids. Trimming took 5 bases from V and 0 from J, leaving 8 bases between them. CDR3 nucleotides: TGTGCCAGCAGTGGTGGGAGCTCCTACAATGAGCAGTTCTTC. Its protein product is CASSGGSSYNEQFF.

The J gene is TRBJ2-7, the V gene TRBV4-1, with D uncertain. This CDR3 region has 14 residues. Germline CDR1 and CDR2: MGHRA and YSYEKL. The V and J ends lost 2 bases and 0 bases respectively, with 8 bases between them. CDR3 sequence: CASSQLAPSYEQYF. The CDR3 nucleotides are TGCGCCAGCAGCCAACTCGCGCCCTCCTACGAGCAGTACTTC.

The chain employs TRBV4-1 and TRBJ2-3, with 9 bases aligning to TRBD1. The germline gives CDR1 MGHRA, CDR2 YSYEKL. The CDR3 spans 18 residues. The J segment lost 2 bases and the V segment lost 4 bases, leaving 13 bases of the junction unmatched. The CDR3 DNA is TGCGCCAGCAGCCGGAACGGCGGGGGACAGGGATTCACAGATACGCAGTATTTT. Residues: CASSRNGGGQGFTDTQYF.

This clone came up once. The chain couples TRBV5-1 to TRBJ2-7; possibly TRBD2 for D (5 bases). The V end lost 2 bases, the J end lost 2 bases, and 14 bases lay between the germline ends. Germline V gives CDR1 SGHRS, CDR2 YFSETQ. This CDR3 region has 15 residues. The CDR3 protein is CASSFVSGTTYEQYF. The CDR3 DNA follows: TGCGCCAGCAGCTTCGTAAGCGGAACTACCTACGAGCAGTACTTC.

The genes are TRBV19 and TRBJ2-7; perhaps TRBD2 as D (7 bases). This CDR3 contains 16 residues. Germline values: CDR1 LNHDA, CDR2 SQIVND (reference sequence). Trimming took 5 bases from V and 0 from J, leaving 17 bases between them. In nucleotides, the CDR3 is TGTGCCAGTAGTCGCCCTCAGGGAGGGGGCTCCTACGAGCAGTACTTC. The encoded protein is CASSRPQGGGSYEQYF.

The V and J genes are TRBV5-1 and TRBJ2-5, with 9 nucleotides matching TRBD2. Trimming took 8 bases from V and 5 from J; bases not matched to a gene: 16. This CDR3 is built from 16 residues. Germline V CDR1 and CDR2: SGHRS, YFSETQ. DNA for the CDR3: TGCGCCAGTAGTAGCGGCGGGGGGGCCAGTGGCGAGACCCAGTACTTC. This gives the protein CASSSGGGASGETQYF. The full variable domain, completed using reference TRBV5-1 and TRBJ2-5, is KAGVTQTPRYLIKTRGQQVTLSCSPISGHRSVSWYQQTPGQGLQFLFEYFSETQRNKGNFPGRFSGRQFSNSRSEMNVSTLELGDSALYLCASSSGGGASGETQYFGPGTRLLVL.

The chain joins TRBV6-1 to TRBJ2-7; no reliable D call. This CDR3 is built from 14 residues. Trimming left V 0 bases short and J 3 bases short, with 9 bases between. Germline V lookup: CDR1 MNHNS, CDR2 SASEGT. The CDR3 protein is CASSEAGALYEQYF. The DNA for the CDR3 is TGTGCCAGCAGTGAAGCAGGAGCACTCTACGAGCAGTACTTC.

V and J are TRBV10-3 and TRBJ2-1, with 10 positions matching TRBD2. CDR1 is ENHRY, CDR2 SYGVKD, per germline. This CDR3 has 15 residues. V trimming: 5 bases; J trimming: 4 bases; junction bases outside the gene matches: 5. CDR3 region: CAISRTSGKYNEQFF. The CDR3 bases are TGTGCCATCAGTAGGACTAGCGGTAAATACAATGAGCAGTTCTTC.

V is TRBV9 and J is TRBJ2-3; TRBD2 matches at 10 bases. J gave up 6 bases and V 1 base, and 8 bases lay outside the gene matches. CDR1 SGDLS and CDR2 YYNGEE come from the germline V gene. The length of the CDR3 is 16 residues. CDR3 amino acids: CASSVPSGGAGDTQYF. In DNA, the CDR3 is TGTGCCAGCAGCGTACCCAGCGGGGGGGCAGGGGATACGCAGTATTTT.

The chain uses TRBV7-8 and TRBJ1-6; 9 positions agree with TRBD1. V was clipped by 5 bases and J by 6 bases; unmatched bases: 8. Germline V gene lookup returns CDR1 SGHVS and CDR2 FQNEAQ. The CDR3 covers 16 residues. The CDR3 DNA is TGTGCCAGCAGCGCCAGCCCGGGACAGGGTAATTCACCCCTCCACTTT. Translation gives CASSASPGQGNSPLHF.

The chain employs TRBV19 and TRBJ1-3, with TRBD1 as a possible D gene (6 bases). Germline V CDR1 and CDR2: LNHDA, SQIVND (reference sequence). Trimming stripped 9 bases from V and 0 bases from J, with 15 bases between. The CDR3 is made up of 15 amino acids. The CDR3 DNA follows: TGTGCCAGCATGGACAGACCTAACTCTGGAAACACCATATATTTT. Translation gives CASMDRPNSGNTIYF. Supplemented by reference TRBV19 and TRBJ1-3, the full variable domain reads DGGITQSPKYLFRKEGQNVTLSCEQNLNHDAMYWYRQDPGQGLRLIYYSQIVNDFQKGDIAEGYSVSREKKESFPLTVTSAQKNPTAFYLCASMDRPNSGNTIYFGEGSWLTVV.

V gene TRBV5-8 combines with J gene TRBJ2-5, with D maybe TRBD2 (6 bases). The CDR3 is made up of 15 amino acids. Germline V gene data show CDR1 as SGHTS and CDR2 as YDEGEE. V lost 5 bases, J lost 1 base, and 15 bases lay in between. For the CDR3, the DNA is TGTGCCAGCAGTTCACAGCGGGTGGTCCAAGAGACCCAGTACTTC. Translation gives CASSSQRVVQETQYF.

The chain links TRBV4-2 to TRBJ2-7, with 7 positions matching TRBD1. The CDR3 contains 14 residues. Germline V CDR1 and CDR2: LGHNA, YNFKEQ. V gave up 6 bases and J gave up 2 bases; unmatched junction bases: 7. CDR3 amino acids: CASSRGGLAYEQYF. For the CDR3, the DNA is TGTGCCAGCAGTCGAGGGGGCCTCGCCTACGAGCAGTACTTC.

The CDR3 nucleotides read TGTGCCAGCAGTGATCGGACAGGGGTTGGCAATCAGCCCCAGCATTTT. Translated: CASSDRTGVGNQPQHF. V gene TRBV27 combines with J gene TRBJ1-5; 9 bases are a match to TRBD1. The CDR3 runs 16 residues. CDR1 and CDR2 (germline): MNHEY, SMNVEV (reference sequence). V shed 5 bases and J 2 bases; nucleotides not matched to a gene: 7.

The chain carries TRBV9 and TRBJ1-1, with D possibly matching TRBD1 (5 bases). The CDR3 loop spans 13 amino acids. Trimming removed 5 bases at V and 1 base at J, with 9 bases between. Germline values: CDR1 SGDLS, CDR2 YYNGEE. CDR3 nucleotides: TGTGCCAGCAGTTATACAGGGAACACTGAAGCTTTCTTT. Protein: CASSYTGNTEAFF.

The chain uses TRBV7-9 and TRBJ1-2; D perhaps matches TRBD1 (6 bases). Germline V CDR1 and CDR2: SEHNR, FQNEAQ (reference sequence). The length of the CDR3 is 13 residues. Trimming removed 6 bases at V and 6 bases at J, with 14 bases between. The CDR3 protein is CASRSQGSDGYTF. As DNA, the CDR3 is TGTGCCAGCAGATCACAGGGTAGCGATGGCTACACCTTC.